The 26 T cell receptor beta chains reported below all come from one sample, sequenced in a study of cytomegalovirus exposure and HLA in healthy donors. Primers included in the PCR were 60 Vbeta and 13 Jbeta primers. TCRdb's table, derived via immunoSEQ multiplex PCR, lists solely in-frame clones and lacks some. The sample lists 100,000 to 150,000 clones, roughly four fifths occurring once. The sample comprised PBMCs. The receptors stem from a woman between 50 and 59 years old in good health and CMV-seropositive.

This chain uses TRBV5-1 with TRBJ1-2, with TRBD1 matching 9 bases. This CDR3 comprises 15 residues. The ends lost 5 bases at V and 2 bases at J; junction bases unmatched: 7. The germline V gene has CDR1 SGHRS and CDR2 YFSETQ. CDR3 region: CASSLGQGENYGYTF. The CDR3 DNA sequence: TGCGCCAGCAGTCTGGGACAGGGTGAGAACTATGGCTACACCTTC.

This chain links TRBV4-3 with TRBJ2-7, with D perhaps TRBD2 (6 bases). CDR3 length equals 14 residues. Germline CDR1 and CDR2: LGHNA and YSLEER. Trimming removed 1 base at V and 0 bases at J, with 7 bases between. The CDR3 DNA follows: TGCGCCAGCAGCCAAGGACTAGTCTCCTACGAGCAGTACTTC. Translating gives CASSQGLVSYEQYF.

The rearrangement joins TRBV9 to TRBJ2-4; TRBD2 matches at 12 bases. CDR1 and CDR2 (germline): SGDLS, YYNGEE. The CDR3 totals 14 residues. Unmatched junction bases numbered 6, after V lost 4 bases and J lost 10 bases. CDR3 in amino acids: CASSRTSGAVIQYF. CDR3 sequence (DNA): TGTGCCAGCAGCCGGACTAGCGGGGCTGTAATTCAGTACTTC.

The chain recombines TRBV2 with TRBJ2-1, with TRBD2 identical over 13 bases. V was pared by 7 bases and J by 4 bases, with 4 bases of the junction left unmatched. The CDR3 is 15 residues long. Germline V gives CDR1 SNHLY, CDR2 FYNNEI. The CDR3: CASTGLAGEYNEQFF. The CDR3 DNA sequence: TGTGCCAGCACCGGACTAGCGGGAGAATACAATGAGCAGTTCTTC.

The chain combines TRBV27 with TRBJ2-7; the D gene is possibly TRBD2 (6 bases). The V and J ends lost 4 bases and 5 bases respectively, with 15 bases between them. Germline lookup yields CDR1 MNHEY and CDR2 SMNVEV (reference sequence). The CDR3 sequence is 14 residues long. The DNA for the CDR3 is TGTGCCAGCAGTTCCCCCGGGGGTGAGGACGAGCAGTACTTC. This codes for CASSSPGGEDEQYF.

This chain uses TRBV5-1 with TRBJ2-5, with D tentatively TRBD1 (5 bases). The V and J ends lost 2 bases and 0 bases respectively, with 8 bases between them. The germline V gene has CDR1 SGHRS and CDR2 YFSETQ. The CDR3 runs to 14 residues. The CDR3 protein is CASSFQGYQETQYF. Here the CDR3 DNA reads TGCGCCAGCAGCTTCCAGGGCTACCAAGAGACCCAGTACTTC.

The V and J genes are TRBV6-5 and TRBJ2-5, with 8 bases that match TRBD1. The assigned J gene may be wrong: the sequence end matches TRBJ2-7 better. This CDR3 is built from 16 residues. Per germline, CDR1 MNHEY and CDR2 SVGAGI. CDR3 region: CASSSPGRQGRYEQYF. The CDR3 DNA is TGTGCCAGCAGTTCCCCGGGGCGACAGGGGCGTTACGAGCAGTACTTC.

The chain links TRBV2 to TRBJ2-7; D is perhaps TRBD1 (5 bases). This CDR3 contains 12 residues. V lost 6 bases and J lost 3, with 9 bases in between. Per the germline V gene, CDR1 is SNHLY and CDR2 is FYNNEI. The CDR3 DNA reads TGTGCCAGCAGAGGTACAGGCTACGAGCAGTACTTC. Translated: CASRGTGYEQYF. Together with reference TRBV2 and TRBJ2-7, the CDR3 gives the full variable domain: EPEVTQTPSHQVTQMGQEVILRCVPISNHLYFYWYRQILGQKVEFLVSFYNNEISEKSEIFDDQFSVERPDGSNFTLKIRSTKLEDSAMYFCASRGTGYEQYFGPGTRLTVT.

V gene TRBV6-6 combines with J gene TRBJ1-1; maybe TRBD1 (6 bases). Between the trimmed V and J ends, which lost 2 bases and 0 bases, there was a span of 10 bases. Germline CDR1 MNHNY, CDR2 SVGAGI (reference sequence). The CDR3 covers 15 residues. CDR3 DNA: TGTGCCAGCAGTTACGGGGGGGACATGAACACTGAAGCTTTCTTT. Amino acid sequence: CASSYGGDMNTEAFF.

The J gene is TRBJ2-2, the V gene TRBV5-6; 7 positions agree with TRBD1. The CDR3 sequence is 14 residues long. Losses at the gene ends were 0 bases for V and 4 bases for J; bases not matched to a gene: 0. Germline V gives CDR1 SGHDT, CDR2 YYEEEE. The CDR3 here is CASSLGQGTGELFF. The CDR3, as DNA: TGTGCCAGCAGCTTGGGACAGGGCACCGGGGAGCTGTTTTTT. The variable domain in full, completed from reference TRBV5-6 and TRBJ2-2, reads DAGVTQSPTHLIKTRGQQVTLRCSPKSGHDTVSWYQQALGQGPQFIFQYYEEEERQRGNFPDRFSGHQFPNYSSELNVNALLLGDSALYLCASSLGQGTGELFFGEGSRLTVL.

This clone was seen more than once but under ten times. The V call is TRBV4-1, the J call TRBJ2-5; D gene ambiguous. The end of the DNA fits TRBJ2-7 better, so the J call may be wrong. This CDR3 spans 14 amino acids. CDR1 and CDR2 (germline): MGHRA, YSYEKL. The CDR3 coding sequence is TGCGCCAGCAGCCAAGGGCAACTAATGAGCGAGCAGTACTTC. Amino acids: CASSQGQLMSEQYF.

This chain joins TRBV5-1 and TRBJ2-5; 7 positions match TRBD1. Germline V gene data show CDR1 as SGHRS and CDR2 as YFSETQ. CDR3 length equals 16 residues. With V trimmed by 2 bases and J by 1 base, 8 bases remained unmatched. CDR3 nucleotides: TGCGCCAGCAGCTTAGTCCCGACAGGGAGCCAAGAGACCCAGTACTTC. As protein: CASSLVPTGSQETQYF.

The genes are TRBV7-9 and TRBJ1-4; D is unclear. This CDR3 spans 14 amino acids. V lost 4 bases and J lost 8, with 14 bases in between. Germline CDR1 and CDR2: SEHNR and FQNEAQ (reference sequence). In nucleotides, the CDR3 is TGTGCCAGCAGCTCCGGGGTATCTGAGGAAAAACTGTTTTTT. Its translation is CASSSGVSEEKLFF.

This clone appeared once. This chain links TRBV7-2 with TRBJ2-2, with a weak D call TRBD2 (6 bases). V lost 2 bases, J lost 6 bases, and 10 bases lay in between. This CDR3 region has 14 residues. Germline CDR1 and CDR2: SGHTA and FQGNSA. In DNA form, the CDR3 reads TGTGCCAGCAGCTTAAACTGGGGGGCCGGGGAGCTGTTTTTT. Protein product: CASSLNWGAGELFF.

This sequence joins TRBV18 and TRBJ2-5, with 8 bases that match TRBD2. CDR1 is KGHSH and CDR2 is LQKENI in the germline V gene. This CDR3 has 15 amino acids. The V and J ends lost 1 base and 2 bases, in that order; junction bases with no gene match: 3. The DNA of the CDR3 is TGTGCCAGCTCACCACAGAGCGGGGGACAAGAGACCCAGTACTTC. Protein product: CASSPQSGGQETQYF.

V is TRBV10-1 and J is TRBJ2-3; D perhaps matches TRBD1 (7 bases). Germline assignment: CDR1 WNHNN and CDR2 SYGVQD (reference sequence). This CDR3 has 16 amino acids. Trimming took 3 bases from V and 0 from J, leaving 13 bases between them. The CDR3 is CASSDQGGSSTDTQYF. The CDR3 DNA follows: TGCGCCAGCAGTGACCAGGGGGGAAGTAGCACAGATACGCAGTATTTT.

CDR3 nucleotides: TGTGCCAGCAGCCCCGTACTGGGGGCCGACTATGGCTACACCTTC. Its protein is CASSPVLGADYGYTF. V usage is TRBV7-9 and J usage is TRBJ1-2; TRBD1 is a possible D gene (6 bases). Trimming removed 5 bases from V and 3 bases from J, with 16 bases in between. The CDR3 extends over 15 amino acids. Germline V gene lookup returns CDR1 SEHNR and CDR2 FQNEAQ (reference sequence).

V usage is TRBV28 and J usage is TRBJ1-6, with D unclear. Trimming stripped 1 base from V and 5 bases from J, with 15 bases between. The CDR3 contains 17 residues. Looked up from germline, CDR1 is MDHEN and CDR2 is SYDVKM. The CDR3 bases are TGTGCCAGCAGTTTATCACAGATTTGGCAGGATAATTCACCCCTCCACTTT. Protein sequence: CASSLSQIWQDNSPLHF.

The chain links TRBV6-6 to TRBJ1-3; D is possibly TRBD1 (6 bases). Germline V lookup: CDR1 MNHNY, CDR2 SVGAGI (reference sequence). The CDR3 is 16 amino acids. Trimming took off 4 bases at V and 2 bases at J, with 15 bases between the two ends. CDR3 sequence reads: CASSLRWGQAGNTIYF. The CDR3 DNA follows: TGTGCCAGCAGTTTGAGATGGGGGCAAGCTGGAAACACCATATATTTT.

The chain couples TRBV10-2 to TRBJ2-5, with 9 bases lining up with TRBD2. This CDR3 is built from 13 residues. The germline V gene encodes CDR1 WSHSY and CDR2 SAAADI. With V trimmed by 4 bases and J by 5 bases, 2 bases remained unmatched. This CDR3 reads CASSASGGETQYF. CDR3 nucleotides: TGCGCCAGCAGTGCAAGCGGGGGGGAGACCCAGTACTTC.

Only one count was recorded for this clone. V usage is TRBV19 and J usage is TRBJ1-2, with D possibly TRBD1 on 6 matching bases. This CDR3 has 16 residues. In germline, CDR1 is LNHDA, CDR2 SQIVND (reference sequence). Trimming took off 5 bases at V and 1 base at J, with 17 bases between the two ends. CDR3 sequence (DNA): TGTGCCAGTAGTGTCCAACAGGGCTTCAGTAACTATGGCTACACCTTC. It encodes CASSVQQGFSNYGYTF.

In this sample, this clone turned up a few times. The DNA for the CDR3 is TGCGCCAGCAGCCGCCGGGACTCCCAGGTTGCTAATGAAAAACTGTTTTTT. This sequence encodes CASSRRDSQVANEKLFF. The rearrangement joins TRBV5-1 to TRBJ1-4; D possibly corresponds to TRBD1 (5 bases). Germline loops: CDR1 SGHRS, CDR2 YFSETQ. CDR3 size: 17 residues. Trimming left V 4 bases short and J 3 bases short, with 19 bases between.

V is TRBV10-3 and J is TRBJ2-7; TRBD2 might be the D (6 bases). V lost 2 bases to trimming and J lost 7 bases, with 15 bases between them. CDR3 length: 14 residues. Per germline, CDR1 ENHRY and CDR2 SYGVKD. CDR3 loop: CAISEAGVGGEQYF. The CDR3 DNA follows: TGTGCCATCAGTGAGGCCGGCGTAGGAGGGGAGCAGTACTTC.

The CDR3 region has the DNA TGCGCCAGCAGCATCCAGACAGGGCCCGGAAAACTGTTTTTT. Translation gives CASSIQTGPGKLFF. The chain carries TRBV5-1 and TRBJ1-4, with TRBD1 identical over 7 bases. The CDR3 extends over 14 amino acids. Looked up from germline, CDR1 is SGHRS and CDR2 is YFSETQ. V was clipped by 4 bases and J by 10 bases; unmatched bases: 10.

This clone was observed a few times. Within the sample, other DNA sequences also encode this same CDR3. The rearrangement links TRBV7-2 to TRBJ2-3; possible D gene TRBD1, 5 bases. V dropped 0 bases and J dropped 5 bases, with 9 bases sitting between them. The germline V gene encodes CDR1 SGHTA and CDR2 FQGNSA. The CDR3 is 14 residues long. CDR3 in DNA: TGTGCCAGCAGCTTAGCTTCCAGGGAAGATACGCAGTATTTT. Its protein product is CASSLASREDTQYF.

This chain uses TRBV7-9 with TRBJ2-7; a weak D match, TRBD1 (6 bases). This CDR3 region has 16 residues. CDR1 and CDR2 from the germline V gene are SEHNR and FQNEAQ (reference sequence). The V gene lost 1 base and the J gene lost 3 bases, with 16 bases spanning the gap. DNA for the CDR3: TGTGCCAGCAGCTTAGGGGGGATGGGACACTACTACGAGCAGTACTTC. Its protein product is CASSLGGMGHYYEQYF.